The 29 T cell receptor beta chains below were found in one sample sequenced in a study of blood T cell repertoires in COVID-19. Some clones are missing from TCRdb's copy, which holds only in-frame ones; the method was immunoSEQ multiplex PCR. The sample has over 10,000 clones, roughly 80% seen once. The sequenced sample consisted of peripheral blood. These receptors all come from an elderly woman with acute or convalescent COVID-19.

V and J are TRBV6-5 and TRBJ1-2, with a tentative D call TRBD1 (5 bases). CDR3 size: 13 residues. Deletions cut 7 bases from V and 4 bases from J, with 13 bases between. Germline CDR1 and CDR2: MNHEY and SVGAGI. The CDR3 is CASTRQGGYGYTF. The CDR3 bases are TGTGCCAGCACTAGGCAGGGAGGCTATGGCTACACCTTC.

This sequence joins TRBV5-4 and TRBJ1-5; 9 nucleotides align to TRBD1. Germline V gives CDR1 SGHNT, CDR2 YYREEE (reference sequence). The CDR3 contains 15 residues. V shed 3 bases and J 5 bases; nucleotides not matched to a gene: 6. Here the CDR3 reads CASSSGGTGHQPQHF. CDR3 in DNA: TGTGCCAGCAGCTCGGGAGGGACAGGGCATCAGCCCCAGCATTTT. Based on the CDR3 plus reference TRBV5-4 and TRBJ1-5, the full variable domain is ETGVTQSPTHLIKTRGQQVTLRCSSQSGHNTVSWYQQALGQGPQFIFQYYREEENGRGNFPPRFSGLQFPNYSSELNVNALELDDSALYLCASSSGGTGHQPQHFGDGTRLSIL.

The genes are TRBV4-3 and TRBJ2-7, with TRBD1 as a possible D gene (5 bases). This CDR3 contains 12 residues. Trimming took 5 bases from V and 5 from J, leaving 10 bases between them. The germline CDR1 and CDR2 sequences are LGHNA and YSLEER. The DNA for the CDR3 is TGCGCCAGCAGCTCTCGCAGGGACGAGCAGTACTTC. Its protein product is CASSSRRDEQYF.

In this sample, this clone turned up a few times. The chain is built from TRBV4-1 and TRBJ1-1; tentatively, D is TRBD1 (5 bases). CDR1 MGHRA and CDR2 YSYEKL come from the germline V gene. The CDR3 has 16 residues. With 0 bases removed from V and 3 bases from J, the gap between germline ends came to 14 bases. CDR3 residues: CASSQDQLTGYTEAFF. The CDR3 bases are TGCGCCAGCAGCCAAGATCAGCTCACAGGCTACACTGAAGCTTTCTTT.

The rearrangement joins TRBV6-2 or TRBV6-3 to TRBJ1-2; 7 bases are a match to TRBD1. Germline trimming cut 4 bases from V and 11 bases from J; bases unmatched to any gene: 7. Germline V CDR1 and CDR2: MNHEY, SVGEGT. The CDR3 length is 12 residues. The CDR3 nucleotides are TGTGCCAGCAGTTCGACAGGGTTCGGGTACACCTTC. Protein: CASSSTGFGYTF.

The V gene is TRBV19, the J gene TRBJ2-7; TRBD1 matches 12 bases. The CDR3 length is 15 residues. CDR1 is LNHDA, CDR2 SQIVND, per germline (reference sequence). V trimming: 6 bases; J trimming: 2 bases; junction bases outside the gene matches: 5. CDR3 DNA sequence: TGTGCCAGTAGAGCGGGACAGGGGGCCACCTACGAGCAGTACTTC. It encodes CASRAGQGATYEQYF.

The gene calls are TRBV5-4 and TRBJ1-1; D remains ambiguous. The V and J ends lost 6 bases and 3 bases respectively, with 15 bases between them. Germline V gene data show CDR1 as SGHNT and CDR2 as YYREEE (reference sequence). This CDR3 is 14 amino acids long. The CDR3 sequence is CASTTTISDTEAFF. The DNA of the CDR3 is TGTGCCAGCACCACAACTATTAGCGACACTGAAGCTTTCTTT.

This clone turned up a few times. V and J are TRBV4-3 and TRBJ1-3; D gene unclear. This CDR3 is built from 16 residues. Germline V gene sequence: CDR1 LGHNA, CDR2 YSLEER. Deletions cut 4 bases from V and 0 bases from J, with 13 bases between. CDR3 DNA: TGCGCCAGCAGCCTAAGACCCCCGGGCTCTGGAAACACCATATATTTT. Its translation is CASSLRPPGSGNTIYF.

This clone occurred a few times. The chain carries TRBV6-1 and TRBJ2-5; D might be TRBD1 (5 bases). Germline loops: CDR1 MNHNS, CDR2 SASEGT. CDR3 length: 17 amino acids. Deletions cut 2 bases from V and 1 base from J, with 17 bases between. The DNA of the CDR3 is TGTGCCAGCAGTGAATCGGTCTTGGGAACAGGCCAAGAGACCCAGTACTTC. It codes for CASSESVLGTGQETQYF.

This chain connects TRBV5-4 to TRBJ1-1; D perhaps matches TRBD1 (5 bases). The ends were cut back, 6 bases at V and 4 bases at J, with 25 bases in the middle. The V gene's germline CDR1 is SGHNT and CDR2 YYREEE (reference sequence). There are 17 residues in the CDR3. The CDR3 DNA reads TGTGCCAGCAATACTGGATCGGGAGGGGTTCTTGTCACTGAAGCTTTCTTT. It encodes CASNTGSGGVLVTEAFF. The variable domain in full, with the rest retrieved from reference TRBV5-4 and TRBJ1-1, is ETGVTQSPTHLIKTRGQQVTLRCSSQSGHNTVSWYQQALGQGPQFIFQYYREEENGRGNFPPRFSGLQFPNYSSELNVNALELDDSALYLCASNTGSGGVLVTEAFFGQGTRLTVV.

This chain connects TRBV28 to TRBJ1-4, with D possibly being TRBD1 (6 bases). V was cut by 6 bases and J by 8 bases, with 19 bases left in between. The V gene's germline CDR1 is MDHEN and CDR2 SYDVKM. This CDR3 has 15 amino acids. In DNA form, the CDR3 reads TGTGCCAGCAGCCTAGGGGGGGGCATTCGGGAAAAACTGTTTTTT. This encodes CASSLGGGIREKLFF. Complete variable domain (other parts from reference TRBV28 and TRBJ1-4): DVKVTQSSRYLVKRTGEKVFLECVQDMDHENMFWYRQDPGLGLRLIYFSYDVKMKEKGDIPEGYSVSREKKERFSLILESASTNQTSMYLCASSLGGGIREKLFFGSGTQLSVL.

The CDR3 is CASSEQGAGNQPQHF. CDR3 coding DNA: TGTGCCAGCAGTGAGCAGGGGGCCGGCAATCAGCCCCAGCATTTT. V usage is TRBV6-1 and J usage is TRBJ1-5; 8 bases agree with TRBD1. CDR1 and CDR2 (germline): MNHNS, SASEGT. V was clipped by 3 bases and J by 2 bases; unmatched bases: 3. This CDR3 has 15 amino acids.

The CDR3 coding sequence is TGTGCCAGCAGCCTTTATCAGGGGAGCAATCAGCCCCAGCATTTT. This encodes CASSLYQGSNQPQHF. The V and J genes are TRBV7-2 and TRBJ1-5; D might be TRBD1 (6 bases). The V end lost 5 bases, the J end lost 1 base, and 12 bases lay between the germline ends. This CDR3 comprises 15 residues. Germline V gene lookup returns CDR1 SGHTA and CDR2 FQGNSA.

The V and J genes are TRBV19 and TRBJ1-6, with D uncertain. Germline lookup yields CDR1 LNHDA and CDR2 SQIVND (reference sequence). The CDR3 is 11 amino acids. V was trimmed by 5 bases and J by 8 bases, leaving 4 bases between them. CDR3 residues: CASSQDSPLHF. CDR3 coding DNA: TGTGCCAGTAGTCAGGATTCACCCCTCCACTTT.

J is TRBJ2-6 and V is TRBV4-2, with D perhaps matching TRBD1 (5 bases). This CDR3 contains 17 residues. The germline gives CDR1 LGHNA, CDR2 YNFKEQ. V was trimmed by 0 bases and J by 2 bases, leaving 11 bases between them. The DNA of the CDR3 is TGTGCCAGCAGCCAAGAGGCGGCAGGGACTGGGGCCAACGTCCTGACTTTC. It is translated as CASSQEAAGTGANVLTF.

In this sample, this clone turned up a few times. The V and J genes are TRBV3-1 (or the pseudogene TRBV3-2) and TRBJ2-1; D unresolved. V lost 0 bases and J lost 1, with 7 bases in between. The CDR3 runs to 15 residues. The germline V gene has CDR1 LGHDT and CDR2 YNNKEL (reference sequence). The CDR3 protein is CASSQDTVSYNEQFF. The CDR3 nucleotides read TGTGCCAGCAGCCAAGATACAGTATCCTACAATGAGCAGTTCTTC.

In this sample, this clone turned up once. The chain employs TRBV4-1 and TRBJ2-1; 9 nucleotides line up with TRBD1. This CDR3 is built from 16 residues. Germline V gene data show CDR1 as MGHRA and CDR2 as YSYEKL. The V segment lost 1 base and the J segment 5 bases; nucleotides outside the gene matches: 6. CDR3: CASSQGTGTGNNEQFF. In DNA form, the CDR3 reads TGCGCCAGCAGCCAAGGAACCGGGACAGGGAACAATGAGCAGTTCTTC.

The J gene is TRBJ1-1, the V gene TRBV5-1, with 10 positions matching TRBD1. The CDR3 is made up of 14 amino acids. V was clipped by 4 bases and J by 2 bases; unmatched bases: 2. The germline gives CDR1 SGHRS, CDR2 YFSETQ. CDR3 nucleotide sequence: TGCGCCAGCAGCAGGGACAGGGGTAACACTGAAGCTTTCTTT. Protein product: CASSRDRGNTEAFF. Filled out from reference TRBV5-1 and TRBJ1-1, the complete variable domain reads KAGVTQTPRYLIKTRGQQVTLSCSPISGHRSVSWYQQTPGQGLQFLFEYFSETQRNKGNFPGRFSGRQFSNSRSEMNVSTLELGDSALYLCASSRDRGNTEAFFGQGTRLTVV.

The V call is TRBV6-5, the J call TRBJ2-7, with 11 nucleotides matching TRBD2. The germline gives CDR1 MNHEY, CDR2 SVGAGI. The CDR3 has 15 amino acids. V lost 6 bases, J lost 0 bases, and 4 bases stayed unmatched. Here the CDR3 DNA reads TGTGCCAGCAGCCCCGGGACTAGCGGCTCCTACGAGCAGTACTTC. Protein sequence: CASSPGTSGSYEQYF.

The V call is TRBV5-4, the J call TRBJ2-7; maybe TRBD1 (6 bases). The length of the CDR3 is 15 residues. The germline gives CDR1 SGHNT, CDR2 YYREEE (reference sequence). Trimming removed 4 bases from V and 1 base from J, with 15 bases in between. For the CDR3, the DNA is TGTGCCAGCAGCGCGTCCCGACAGGTTTCCTACGAGCAGTACTTC. Translating gives CASSASRQVSYEQYF.

The chain couples TRBV5-6 to TRBJ2-1; D possibly corresponds to TRBD1 (5 bases). V dropped 3 bases and J dropped 0 bases, with 10 bases sitting between them. The CDR3 spans 15 residues. The germline CDR1 and CDR2 sequences are SGHDT and YYEEEE. This CDR3 is CASSSDISSYNEQFF. For the CDR3, the DNA is TGTGCCAGCAGCTCGGACATTAGCTCCTACAATGAGCAGTTCTTC. The complete variable domain, with remaining parts taken from reference TRBV5-6 and TRBJ2-1, reads DAGVTQSPTHLIKTRGQQVTLRCSPKSGHDTVSWYQQALGQGPQFIFQYYEEEERQRGNFPDRFSGHQFPNYSSELNVNALLLGDSALYLCASSSDISSYNEQFFGPGTRLTVL.

Only a few counts were recorded for this clone. The chain has TRBV7-9 and TRBJ2-3; no clear D. This CDR3 contains 17 residues. Per the germline V gene, CDR1 is SEHNR and CDR2 is FQNEAQ (reference sequence). V lost 5 bases and J 0 bases, leaving 18 bases between the germline ends. The DNA for the CDR3 is TGTGCCAGCAGCCCTTACGTCCTAGTCCCTAGCACAGATACGCAGTATTTT. This codes for CASSPYVLVPSTDTQYF.

In DNA form, the CDR3 reads TGTGCCAGCAGCTTAGGGTTCGGGGGGGGGCTTGTAGAGACCCAGTACTTC. Amino acid sequence: CASSLGFGGGLVETQYF. V and J are TRBV7-2 and TRBJ2-5; 8 positions match TRBD2. The CDR3 runs 17 residues. Germline lookup yields CDR1 SGHTA and CDR2 FQGNSA. V gave up 1 base and J gave up 4 bases; unmatched junction bases: 11.

J is TRBJ2-3 and V is TRBV10-3, with D possibly TRBD2 on 7 matching bases. V was clipped by 10 bases and J by 0 bases, with 14 bases between them. The germline CDR1 and CDR2 sequences are ENHRY and SYGVKD. The CDR3 consists of 14 residues. The CDR3, as DNA: TGTGCCACCCTAGGGGGGGTAAGCACAGATACGCAGTATTTT. Translated, it gives CATLGGVSTDTQYF.

This clone occurred once. The chain uses TRBV5-1 and TRBJ1-2; D gene ambiguous. The ends were cut back, 5 bases at V and 4 bases at J, with 9 bases in the middle. In germline, CDR1 is SGHRS, CDR2 YFSETQ. The CDR3 totals 12 residues. Here the CDR3 DNA reads TGCGCCAGCAGTGGTCAGTCCTATGGCTACACCTTC. It codes for CASSGQSYGYTF.

The rearrangement uses TRBV12-1 and TRBJ2-3; TRBD2 was called by the table and not checked on the DNA. TRBV12-1 is flagged as a pseudogene. This CDR3 contains 23 residues. The CDR3 coding sequence is TGTGCCAGCAGCTTTGTGGTGCCACTAGCGGGGGCCGGGCTTCACCTTAGCACAGATACGCAGTATTTT. It translates to CASSFVVPLAGAGLHLSTDTQYF.

In this sample, this clone turned up a few times. V and J are TRBV2 and TRBJ2-5, with 7 bases fitting TRBD2. The germline gives CDR1 SNHLY, CDR2 FYNNEI. With V trimmed by 4 bases and J by 3 bases, 5 bases remained unmatched. The CDR3 is 14 residues long. The CDR3 DNA reads TGTGCCAGCAGTGGGGACTACTTCGAAGAGACCCAGTACTTC. Translation gives CASSGDYFEETQYF.

The rearrangement uses TRBV7-3 and TRBJ2-2; 7 nucleotides agree with TRBD1. Germline values: CDR1 SGHTA, CDR2 FQGTGA. This CDR3 has 14 residues. With 5 bases clipped from V and 2 bases from J, the junction kept 2 bases outside the gene matches. The CDR3 protein is CASSRGPNTGELFF. The CDR3 DNA reads TGTGCCAGCAGCAGGGGGCCAAACACCGGGGAGCTGTTTTTT.

The CDR3 bases are TGCGCCAGCAGCGCCGGGACTAGCGGGGGAGCCGTTAATGAGCAGTTCTTC. It yields the protein CASSAGTSGGAVNEQFF. The rearrangement joins TRBV5-1 to TRBJ2-1; 14 positions match TRBD2. With 4 bases clipped from V and 7 bases from J, the junction kept 10 bases outside the gene matches. This CDR3 comprises 17 residues. Per the germline V gene, CDR1 is SGHRS and CDR2 is YFSETQ. Full variable domain (rest looked up from reference TRBV5-1 and TRBJ2-1): KAGVTQTPRYLIKTRGQQVTLSCSPISGHRSVSWYQQTPGQGLQFLFEYFSETQRNKGNFPGRFSGRQFSNSRSEMNVSTLELGDSALYLCASSAGTSGGAVNEQFFGPGTRLTVL.